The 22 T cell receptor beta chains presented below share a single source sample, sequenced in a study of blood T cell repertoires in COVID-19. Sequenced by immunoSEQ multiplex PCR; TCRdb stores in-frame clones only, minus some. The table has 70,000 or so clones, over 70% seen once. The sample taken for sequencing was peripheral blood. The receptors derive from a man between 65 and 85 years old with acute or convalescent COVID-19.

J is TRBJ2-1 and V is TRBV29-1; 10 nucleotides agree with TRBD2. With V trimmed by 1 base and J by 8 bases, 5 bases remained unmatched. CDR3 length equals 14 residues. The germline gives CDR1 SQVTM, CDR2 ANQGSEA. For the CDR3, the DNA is TGCAGCGTTGAAGGGCTAGCGGGGGACCATGAGCAGTTCTTC. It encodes CSVEGLAGDHEQFF.

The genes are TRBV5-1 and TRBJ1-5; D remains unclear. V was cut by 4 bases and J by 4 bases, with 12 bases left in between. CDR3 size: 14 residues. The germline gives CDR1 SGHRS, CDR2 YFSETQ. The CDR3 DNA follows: TGCGCCAGCAGCCCCGAGGGCCAGAATCAGCCCCAGCATTTT. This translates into CASSPEGQNQPQHF.

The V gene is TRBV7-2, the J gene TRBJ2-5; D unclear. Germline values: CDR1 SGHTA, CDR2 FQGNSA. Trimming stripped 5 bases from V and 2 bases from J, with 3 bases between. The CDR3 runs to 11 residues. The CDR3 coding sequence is TGTGCCAGCAGCCCTCAAGAGACCCAGTACTTC. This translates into CASSPQETQYF.

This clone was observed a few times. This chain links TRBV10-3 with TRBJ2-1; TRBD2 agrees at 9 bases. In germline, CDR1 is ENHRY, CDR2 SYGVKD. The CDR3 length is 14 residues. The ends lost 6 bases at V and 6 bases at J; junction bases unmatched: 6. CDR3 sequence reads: CAISRREGANEQFF. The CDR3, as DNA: TGTGCCATCAGCCGGCGGGAGGGGGCCAATGAGCAGTTCTTC.

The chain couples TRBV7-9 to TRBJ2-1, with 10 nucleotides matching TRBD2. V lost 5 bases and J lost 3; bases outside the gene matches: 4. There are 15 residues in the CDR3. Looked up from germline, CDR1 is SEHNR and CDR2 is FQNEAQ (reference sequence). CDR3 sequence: CASSLLAGGYNEQFF. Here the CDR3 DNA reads TGTGCCAGCAGCCTTTTAGCGGGAGGCTACAATGAGCAGTTCTTC. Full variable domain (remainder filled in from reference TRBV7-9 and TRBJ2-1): DTGVSQNPRHKITKRGQNVTFRCDPISEHNRLYWYRQTLGQGPEFLTYFQNEAQLEKSRLLSDRFSAERPKGSFSTLEIQRTEQGDSAMYLCASSLLAGGYNEQFFGPGTRLTVL.

The CDR3 reads CASRTGGAGGEKLFF. CDR3 DNA: TGCGCCAGCCGGACAGGGGGCGCAGGAGGTGAAAAACTGTTTTTT. The chain is built from TRBV5-1 and TRBJ1-4; 11 nucleotides match TRBD1. J was trimmed by 7 bases and V by 7 bases; bases with no gene match: 9. CDR1 is SGHRS and CDR2 is YFSETQ in the germline V gene. CDR3 length equals 15 residues.

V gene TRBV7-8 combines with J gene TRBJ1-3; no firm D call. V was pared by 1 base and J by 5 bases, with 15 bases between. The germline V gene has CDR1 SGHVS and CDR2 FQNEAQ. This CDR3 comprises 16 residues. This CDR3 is CASSLDPGLTRNTIYF. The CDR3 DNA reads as TGTGCCAGCAGCTTAGACCCGGGGTTAACCAGAAACACCATATATTTT.

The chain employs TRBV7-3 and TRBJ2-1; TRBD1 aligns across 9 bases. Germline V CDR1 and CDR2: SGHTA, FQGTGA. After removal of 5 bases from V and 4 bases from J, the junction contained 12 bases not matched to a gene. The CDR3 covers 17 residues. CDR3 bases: TGTGCCAGCAGCCTCCCCGGGACAGGGAGGGGGTACAATGAGCAGTTCTTC. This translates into CASSLPGTGRGYNEQFF.

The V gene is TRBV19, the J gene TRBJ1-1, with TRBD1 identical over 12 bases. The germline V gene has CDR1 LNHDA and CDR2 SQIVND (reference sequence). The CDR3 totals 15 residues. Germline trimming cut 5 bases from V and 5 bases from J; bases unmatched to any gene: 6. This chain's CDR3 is CASSPRDRGQTEAFF. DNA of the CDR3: TGTGCCAGTAGTCCGCGGGACAGGGGGCAGACTGAAGCTTTCTTT.

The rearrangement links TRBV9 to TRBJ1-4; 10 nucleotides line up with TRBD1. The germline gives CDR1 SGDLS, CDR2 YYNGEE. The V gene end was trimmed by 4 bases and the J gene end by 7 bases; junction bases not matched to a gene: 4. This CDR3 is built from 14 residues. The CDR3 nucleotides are TGTGCCAGCAGCCCTAGACAGGGGGCTGAAAAACTGTTTTTT. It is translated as CASSPRQGAEKLFF.

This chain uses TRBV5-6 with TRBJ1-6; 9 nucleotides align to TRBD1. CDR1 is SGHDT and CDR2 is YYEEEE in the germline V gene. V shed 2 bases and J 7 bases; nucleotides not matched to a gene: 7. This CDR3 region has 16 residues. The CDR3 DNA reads TGTGCCAGCAGCTTCCTGGAGACAGGGGGGAATTCACCCCTCCACTTT. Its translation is CASSFLETGGNSPLHF.

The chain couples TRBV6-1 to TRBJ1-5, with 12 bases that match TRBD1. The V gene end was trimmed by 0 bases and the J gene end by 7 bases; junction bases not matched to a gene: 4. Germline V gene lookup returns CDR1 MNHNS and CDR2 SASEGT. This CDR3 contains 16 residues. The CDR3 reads CASSEAGQGAEQPQHF. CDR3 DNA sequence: TGTGCCAGCAGTGAAGCGGGACAGGGGGCTGAACAGCCCCAGCATTTT.

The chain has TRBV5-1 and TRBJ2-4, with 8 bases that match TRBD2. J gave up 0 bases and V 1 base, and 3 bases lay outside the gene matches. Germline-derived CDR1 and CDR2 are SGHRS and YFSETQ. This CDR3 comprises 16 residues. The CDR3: CASSLQAGEAKNIQYF. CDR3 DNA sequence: TGCGCCAGCAGCTTGCAAGCGGGAGAAGCCAAAAACATTCAGTACTTC.

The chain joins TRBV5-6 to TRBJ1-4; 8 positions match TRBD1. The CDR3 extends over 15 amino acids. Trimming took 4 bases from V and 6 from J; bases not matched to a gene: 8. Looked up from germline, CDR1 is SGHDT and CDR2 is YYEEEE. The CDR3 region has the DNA TGTGCCAGCAGCGCATTACAGGGGGGAGATGAAAAACTGTTTTTT. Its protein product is CASSALQGGDEKLFF.

The CDR3, as DNA: TGTGCCAGCAGCTCCCGTTCGGGTCAGGGGCGCCCCTACAATGAGCAGTTCTTC. Translating gives CASSSRSGQGRPYNEQFF. This rearrangement joins TRBV7-8 to TRBJ2-1, with D tentatively TRBD1 (6 bases). Trimming pared 4 bases from V and 2 bases from J, leaving 21 bases between. This CDR3 has 18 amino acids. The germline CDR1 and CDR2 sequences are SGHVS and FQNEAQ.

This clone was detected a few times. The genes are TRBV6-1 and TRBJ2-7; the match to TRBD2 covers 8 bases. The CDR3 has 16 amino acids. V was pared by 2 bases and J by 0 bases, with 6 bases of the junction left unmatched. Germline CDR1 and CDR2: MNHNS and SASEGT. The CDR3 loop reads CASSERELAVSYEQYF. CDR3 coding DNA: TGTGCCAGCAGTGAAAGGGAACTAGCGGTCTCCTACGAGCAGTACTTC.

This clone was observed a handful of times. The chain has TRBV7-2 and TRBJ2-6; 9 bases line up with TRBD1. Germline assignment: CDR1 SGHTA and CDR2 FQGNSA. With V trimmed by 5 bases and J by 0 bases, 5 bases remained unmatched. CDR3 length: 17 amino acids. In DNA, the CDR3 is TGTGCCAGCAGCCCCGGGACAGGGCTCTCTGGGGCCAACGTCCTGACTTTC. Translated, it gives CASSPGTGLSGANVLTF.

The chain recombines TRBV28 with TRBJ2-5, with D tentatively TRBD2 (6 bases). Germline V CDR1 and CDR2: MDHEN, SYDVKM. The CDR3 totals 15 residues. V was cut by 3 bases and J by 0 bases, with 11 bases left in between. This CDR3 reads CASSLEGWDQETQYF. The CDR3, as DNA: TGTGCCAGCAGTTTGGAGGGATGGGACCAAGAGACCCAGTACTTC.

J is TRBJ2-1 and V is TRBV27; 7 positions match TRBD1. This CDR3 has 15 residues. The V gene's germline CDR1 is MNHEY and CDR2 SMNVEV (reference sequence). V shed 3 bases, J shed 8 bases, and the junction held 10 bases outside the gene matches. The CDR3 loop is CASSFTGAAGDEQFF. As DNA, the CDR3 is TGTGCCAGCAGTTTTACAGGGGCTGCCGGGGATGAGCAGTTCTTC.

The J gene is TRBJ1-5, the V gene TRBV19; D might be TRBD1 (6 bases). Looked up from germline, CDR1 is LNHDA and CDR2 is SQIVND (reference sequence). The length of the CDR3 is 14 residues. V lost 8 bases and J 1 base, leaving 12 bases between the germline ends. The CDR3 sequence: CASSEQGSNQPQHF. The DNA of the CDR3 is TGTGCCAGTTCGGAACAGGGAAGCAATCAGCCCCAGCATTTT.

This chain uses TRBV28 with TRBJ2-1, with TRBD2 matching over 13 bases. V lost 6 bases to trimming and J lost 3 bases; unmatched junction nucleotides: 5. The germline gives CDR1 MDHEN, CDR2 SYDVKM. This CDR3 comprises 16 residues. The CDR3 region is CASSGTSGVGYNEQFF. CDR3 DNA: TGTGCCAGCAGCGGGACTAGCGGGGTGGGCTACAATGAGCAGTTCTTC.

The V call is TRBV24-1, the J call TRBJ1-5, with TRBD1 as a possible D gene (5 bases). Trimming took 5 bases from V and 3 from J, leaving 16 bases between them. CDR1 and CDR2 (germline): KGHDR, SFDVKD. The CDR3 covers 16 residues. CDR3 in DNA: TGTGCCACCAGTGCCCAGGGCGATATCTTCAATCAGCCCCAGCATTTT. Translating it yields CATSAQGDIFNQPQHF.